One sample yielded the 27 T cell receptor beta chains listed below, sequenced in a study of OX40 agonist ivuxolimab in advanced cancers. Clones were read by immunoSEQ multiplex PCR, and TCRdb kept only the in-frame ones, dropping some. Here the sample spans about 54,000 clones, approximately 90% being singletons. Here the sequenced sample was CD4+ or CD8+ T cells sorted from blood, taken in a trial of the OX40 agonist ivuxolimab. The receptors were sampled from an adult with an advanced solid tumor such as melanoma, head and neck, liver or kidney cancer.

The genes are TRBV27 and TRBJ2-5, with 11 bases aligning to TRBD1. The V segment lost 4 bases and the J segment 4 bases; nucleotides outside the gene matches: 5. The CDR3 covers 15 residues. Germline V gene sequence: CDR1 MNHEY, CDR2 SMNVEV (reference sequence). CDR3 DNA sequence: TGTGCCAGCAGTTGGACAGGGGGCCGGGGAGAGACCCAGTACTTC. The encoded protein is CASSWTGGRGETQYF.

J is TRBJ1-5 and V is TRBV27; D unclear. With 0 bases removed from V and 1 base from J, the gap between germline ends came to 7 bases. CDR3 length: 15 residues. Germline V CDR1 and CDR2: MNHEY, SMNVEV (reference sequence). This CDR3 is CASSLSRRSNQPQHF. CDR3 bases: TGTGCCAGCAGTTTATCCCGACGGAGCAATCAGCCCCAGCATTTT.

This sequence joins TRBV9 and TRBJ2-7, with TRBD1 as a possible D gene (7 bases). The germline CDR1 and CDR2 sequences are SGDLS and YYNGEE. The CDR3 is 14 residues long. V was clipped by 3 bases and J by 3 bases, with 13 bases between them. CDR3 loop: CASSGGTDFYEQYF. In DNA form, the CDR3 reads TGTGCCAGCAGCGGCGGGACAGACTTCTACGAGCAGTACTTC. The entire variable domain, with the rest obtained from reference TRBV9 and TRBJ2-7, is as follows: DSGVTQTPKHLITATGQRVTLRCSPRSGDLSVYWYQQSLDQGLQFLIQYYNGEERAKGNILERFSAQQFPDLHSELNLSSLELGDSALYFCASSGGTDFYEQYFGPGTRLTVT.

CDR3 loop: CASSLGGDWRNQPQHF. The CDR3 DNA reads as TGTGCCAGCAGCTTAGGAGGAGATTGGCGCAATCAGCCCCAGCATTTT. The chain uses TRBV7-2 and TRBJ1-5, with D uncertain. The ends were cut back, 1 base at V and 2 bases at J, with 12 bases in the middle. The germline V gene has CDR1 SGHTA and CDR2 FQGNSA. The CDR3 is 16 amino acids.

The gene calls are TRBV5-4 and TRBJ2-7, with 7 bases lining up with TRBD1. The junction had 3 bases not matched to a gene; V was cut back by 3 bases and J by 0 bases. The V gene's germline CDR1 is SGHNT and CDR2 YYREEE (reference sequence). The CDR3 runs 14 residues. The CDR3: CASSSRDSSYEQYF. For the CDR3, the DNA is TGTGCCAGCAGCTCACGGGACAGCTCCTACGAGCAGTACTTC.

This chain uses TRBV7-8 with TRBJ1-6, with a weak D call TRBD1 (5 bases). The length of the CDR3 is 16 residues. Trimming left V 5 bases short and J 8 bases short, with 19 bases between. Germline CDR1 is SGHVS and CDR2 is FQNEAQ. The CDR3 protein is CASSPRDLRMDSPLHF. CDR3 nucleotides: TGTGCCAGCAGCCCTCGGGACTTAAGAATGGATTCACCCCTCCACTTT.

The genes are TRBV14 and TRBJ1-1, with 8 bases matching TRBD1. CDR1 and CDR2 from the germline V gene are SGHDN and FVKESK. The ends lost 7 bases at V and 5 bases at J; junction bases unmatched: 12. CDR3 length: 15 residues. The CDR3: CASTQTDRAPTEAFF. In nucleotides, the CDR3 is TGTGCCAGCACTCAGACGGACAGGGCCCCTACTGAAGCTTTCTTT.

The J gene is TRBJ1-4, the V gene TRBV6-5; D perhaps matches TRBD1 (6 bases). Germline assignment: CDR1 MNHEY and CDR2 SVGAGI. The CDR3 extends over 14 amino acids. The V gene lost 5 bases and the J gene lost 8 bases, with 15 bases spanning the gap. The DNA of the CDR3 is TGTGCCAGCAGTCACAGGGCGTTGAGAGAAAAACTGTTTTTT. Its translation: CASSHRALREKLFF.

The gene calls are TRBV5-6 and TRBJ1-5; 8 bases match TRBD1. The germline V gene encodes CDR1 SGHDT and CDR2 YYEEEE. Unmatched junction bases numbered 6, after V lost 6 bases and J lost 7 bases. The CDR3 runs to 13 residues. CDR3 loop: CASTQGAGQPQHF. CDR3 sequence (DNA): TGTGCCAGCACCCAGGGGGCCGGACAGCCCCAGCATTTT.

This clone was detected only once. The chain links TRBV6-1 to TRBJ1-2; tentatively, D is TRBD1 (6 bases). The CDR3 has 15 amino acids. V was shortened by 6 bases and J by 0 bases, with 14 bases between the two germline ends. Germline loops: CDR1 MNHNS, CDR2 SASEGT. The CDR3, as DNA: TGTGCCAGCAGGGGGACACTGGAAACTAACTATGGCTACACCTTC. Its protein product is CASRGTLETNYGYTF.

The chain's CDR3 is CASRPDRMNTEAFF. CDR3 coding DNA: TGTGCCAGCAGGCCGGACAGGATGAACACTGAAGCTTTCTTT. V is TRBV28 and J is TRBJ1-1, with 7 nucleotides matching TRBD1. The CDR3 spans 14 residues. Germline values: CDR1 MDHEN, CDR2 SYDVKM. The V segment lost 6 bases and the J segment 0 bases; nucleotides outside the gene matches: 4. Using reference TRBV28 and TRBJ1-1 for the parts outside the CDR3, the full variable domain is DVKVTQSSRYLVKRTGEKVFLECVQDMDHENMFWYRQDPGLGLRLIYFSYDVKMKEKGDIPEGYSVSREKKERFSLILESASTNQTSMYLCASRPDRMNTEAFFGQGTRLTVV.

The chain has TRBV7-8 and TRBJ1-5, with TRBD1 identical over 7 bases. V gave up 4 bases and J gave up 5 bases; unmatched junction bases: 14. Looked up from germline, CDR1 is SGHVS and CDR2 is FQNEAQ. This CDR3 comprises 17 residues. The CDR3 nucleotides are TGTGCCAGCAGCTCCACCGCGACAGGGAACGGGGATCAGCCCCAGCATTTT. Translated: CASSSTATGNGDQPQHF.

CDR3 in amino acids: CASSPLTGIDEQFF. DNA for the CDR3: TGTGCCAGCAGCCCATTGACTGGAATCGATGAGCAGTTCTTC. The rearrangement joins TRBV13 to TRBJ2-1; D remains unclear. The CDR3 contains 14 residues. The germline V and J ends were trimmed by 5 bases and 8 bases, with 16 bases remaining between them. Germline V gene sequence: CDR1 PRHDT, CDR2 FYEKMQ (reference sequence).

The chain carries TRBV19 and TRBJ1-2; no definite D call. Germline CDR1 is LNHDA and CDR2 is SQIVND (reference sequence). The germline V and J ends were trimmed by 1 base and 0 bases, with 9 bases remaining between them. The CDR3 extends over 15 amino acids. The CDR3 region has the DNA TGTGCCAGTAGTATAGCGGCACCAGCTAACTATGGCTACACCTTC. Protein product: CASSIAAPANYGYTF.

The genes are TRBV27 and TRBJ2-7; a weak D match, TRBD2 (6 bases). The V gene's germline CDR1 is MNHEY and CDR2 SMNVEV (reference sequence). V lost 8 bases, J lost 2 bases, and 16 bases lay in between. The CDR3 extends over 14 amino acids. The CDR3 is CASSLKSGPYEQYF. DNA of the CDR3: TGTGCCAGCTCTCTTAAAAGCGGGCCCTACGAGCAGTACTTC.

This chain links TRBV7-9 with TRBJ2-7; 8 bases are a match to TRBD2. CDR3 size: 14 residues. Trimming took 2 bases from V and 2 from J; bases not matched to a gene: 2. Germline-derived CDR1 and CDR2 are SEHNR and FQNEAQ (reference sequence). This CDR3 reads CASSLLAGTYEQYF. DNA of the CDR3: TGTGCCAGCAGCTTACTAGCGGGCACCTACGAGCAGTACTTC.

The rearrangement joins TRBV2 to TRBJ2-7; TRBD1 agrees at 9 bases. The trim removed 6 bases at V and 3 bases at J, leaving 12 bases unmatched. Looked up from germline, CDR1 is SNHLY and CDR2 is FYNNEI. This CDR3 is 16 amino acids long. CDR3 DNA sequence: TGTGCCAGCAGGGGAGGACAGGGGCGTGTGGTCTACGAGCAGTACTTC. Encoded protein: CASRGGQGRVVYEQYF.

V is TRBV27 and J is TRBJ1-1; D is perhaps TRBD1 (5 bases). Trimming took 7 bases from V and 3 from J, leaving 21 bases between them. There are 16 residues in the CDR3. Germline loops: CDR1 MNHEY, CDR2 SMNVEV (reference sequence). Here the CDR3 reads CASKPAGPGSDTEAFF. CDR3 DNA: TGTGCCAGCAAACCCGCGGGTCCAGGGTCGGACACTGAAGCTTTCTTT.

CDR3 bases: TGTGCCAGCAGCGGCGACAGGTTCGGGAAAGAGCTGTTTTTT. Translated: CASSGDRFGKELFF. This chain uses TRBV7-3 with TRBJ2-2, with D perhaps TRBD1 (6 bases). This CDR3 is 14 amino acids long. CDR1 is SGHTA and CDR2 is FQGTGA in the germline V gene. V shed 5 bases and J shed 11 bases, with 18 bases lying between them.

The chain is built from TRBV19 and TRBJ1-1; D remains ambiguous. There are 13 residues in the CDR3. Trimming cost V 3 bases and J 8 bases, with 13 bases left between them. Per germline, CDR1 LNHDA and CDR2 SQIVND (reference sequence). This CDR3 reads CASSIGVTWEAFF. The CDR3 DNA reads as TGTGCCAGTAGTATCGGGGTTACGTGGGAAGCTTTCTTT.

The chain employs TRBV11-2 and TRBJ2-1; D may be TRBD2 (5 bases). Trimming shortened V by 1 base and J by 0 bases, and 16 bases separated the two germline ends. The CDR3 spans 18 residues. CDR1 SGHAT and CDR2 FQNNGV come from the germline V gene. CDR3 region: CASSLGVVALSSYNEQFF. CDR3 DNA sequence: TGTGCCAGCAGCTTAGGAGTGGTAGCGCTGAGCTCCTACAATGAGCAGTTCTTC. The entire variable domain, with the rest obtained from reference TRBV11-2 and TRBJ2-1, is as follows: EAGVAQSPRYKIIEKRQSVAFWCNPISGHATLYWYQQILGQGPKLLIQFQNNGVVDDSQLPKDRFSAERLKGVDSTLKIQPAKLEDSAVYLCASSLGVVALSSYNEQFFGPGTRLTVL.

The chain links TRBV29-1 to TRBJ2-1, with a tentative D call TRBD1 (6 bases). Looked up from germline, CDR1 is SQVTM and CDR2 is ANQGSEA. The CDR3 contains 14 residues. Deletions cut 3 bases from V and 9 bases from J, with 18 bases between. As DNA, the CDR3 is TGCAGCGTTGACGTTCCGGGACATTTACTTGAGCAGTTCTTC. Protein: CSVDVPGHLLEQFF.

The CDR3 DNA sequence: TGTGCCAGCAGTTTAAGTCTCAAGACTCATGAGCAGTTCTTC. It translates to CASSLSLKTHEQFF. The V gene is TRBV28, the J gene TRBJ2-1, with unresolved D. Looked up from germline, CDR1 is MDHEN and CDR2 is SYDVKM. The ends were cut back, 2 bases at V and 8 bases at J, with 13 bases in the middle. The CDR3 extends over 14 amino acids.

V usage is TRBV14 and J usage is TRBJ2-7; D is undetermined. The CDR3 contains 15 residues. CDR1 is SGHDN and CDR2 is FVKESK in the germline V gene. Trimming cost V 4 bases and J 1 base, with 14 bases left between them. This chain's CDR3 is CASSRSWYRSYEQYF. Written as DNA, the CDR3 is TGTGCCAGCAGCCGGAGCTGGTATCGGTCCTACGAGCAGTACTTC.

Here the CDR3 reads CASNTRAAAGVLDTQYF. The CDR3 DNA follows: TGTGCCAGCAACACAAGAGCAGCAGCGGGAGTACTAGATACGCAGTATTTT. This chain uses TRBV28 with TRBJ2-3, with TRBD2 matching 8 bases. After removal of 7 bases from V and 5 bases from J, the junction contained 17 bases not matched to a gene. The germline gives CDR1 MDHEN, CDR2 SYDVKM. CDR3 size: 17 residues.

V gene TRBV6-5 combines with J gene TRBJ1-6; D uncertain. The CDR3 loop spans 16 amino acids. CDR1 MNHEY and CDR2 SVGAGI come from the germline V gene. Trimming stripped 0 bases from V and 9 bases from J, with 15 bases between. The CDR3: CASSYSAQTLLSPLHF. The CDR3 DNA is TGTGCCAGCAGTTACTCGGCACAGACTCTTCTTTCACCCCTCCACTTT.

The V and J genes are TRBV15 and TRBJ2-1; 10 nucleotides agree with TRBD2. This CDR3 is 15 amino acids long. Germline values: CDR1 LNHNV, CDR2 YYDKDF (reference sequence). With 5 bases clipped from V and 7 bases from J, the junction kept 8 bases outside the gene matches. In DNA, the CDR3 is TGTGCCACCAGCTATGAGCGGGAGGGCCGAAATGAGCAGTTCTTC. It is translated as CATSYEREGRNEQFF.